This passage covers 5 T cell receptor beta chains from one sample sequenced in a study of spatial heterogeneity in lung cancer. Time point specified: sample taken at primary tumor resection. From the 5' RACE reads, TCRdb called clonotypes with MiXCR, one entry per CDR3 protein. The data contain more than 65,000 distinct CDR3 sequences, under 8.5% of them singletons. The sample consisted of PBMCs, taken at surgery. The source is a male donor with early-stage non-small cell lung cancer.

In its sample, this clonotype was seen a few times. The V gene is TRBV11-2, the J gene TRBJ2-1; a weak D match, TRBD1 (7 bases). The germline V gene encodes CDR1 SGHAT and CDR2 FQNNGV. Between the trimmed V and J ends, which lost 6 bases and 2 bases, there was a span of 17 bases. The CDR3 consists of 16 residues. The CDR3 spells CASRRSGGTAYNEQFF. In DNA, the CDR3 is TGTGCCAGCAGGAGGTCAGGGGGGACAGCCTACAATGAGCAGTTCTTC. Full variable domain (missing parts from reference TRBV11-2 and TRBJ2-1): EAGVAQSPRYKIIEKRQSVAFWCNPISGHATLYWYQQILGQGPKLLIQFQNNGVVDDSQLPKDRFSAERLKGVDSTLKIQPAKLEDSAVYLCASRRSGGTAYNEQFFGPGTRLTVL.

In this sample, this clonotype turned up many times. This sequence joins TRBV12-3 or TRBV12-4 and TRBJ2-1; 8 bases are a match to TRBD2. This CDR3 spans 15 amino acids. With 2 bases clipped from V and 4 bases from J, the junction kept 4 bases outside the gene matches. Written as DNA, the CDR3 is TGTGCCAGCAGTTTAACCGGGAGGGTATACAATGAGCAGTTCTTC. As protein: CASSLTGRVYNEQFF.

Worth noting for this clonotype: At one of its ends the junction is not consistent with the germline gene, which may arise from a read error. The chain uses TRBV20-1 and TRBJ2-1; TRBD2 aligns across 7 bases. Germline loops: CDR1 DFQATT, CDR2 SNEGSKA (reference sequence). The CDR3 totals 15 residues. The CDR3 DNA follows: TGCAGTGCTAGAGATCGGGTAGCGGGTTTGAATGAGCAGTTCTTT. This translates into CSARDRVAGLNEQFF.

This clonotype has at least ten counts. The gene calls are TRBV19 and TRBJ1-5; no definite D call. CDR3 size: 14 residues. Germline CDR1 is LNHDA and CDR2 is SQIVND (reference sequence). Trimming removed 5 bases at V and 5 bases at J, with 13 bases between. The CDR3 DNA reads as TGTGCCAGTAGTGGTCAGCACTCCTATCAGCCCCAGCATTTT. Protein sequence: CASSGQHSYQPQHF.

The chain links TRBV20-1 to TRBJ1-1, with D perhaps TRBD1 (5 bases). Germline V gives CDR1 DFQATT, CDR2 SNEGSKA (reference sequence). V was trimmed by 0 bases and J by 0 bases, leaving 11 bases between them. The CDR3 loop spans 15 amino acids. The chain's CDR3 is CSARDTGGVNTEAFF. The CDR3 DNA reads TGCAGTGCTAGAGATACCGGGGGAGTGAACACTGAAGCTTTCTTT.